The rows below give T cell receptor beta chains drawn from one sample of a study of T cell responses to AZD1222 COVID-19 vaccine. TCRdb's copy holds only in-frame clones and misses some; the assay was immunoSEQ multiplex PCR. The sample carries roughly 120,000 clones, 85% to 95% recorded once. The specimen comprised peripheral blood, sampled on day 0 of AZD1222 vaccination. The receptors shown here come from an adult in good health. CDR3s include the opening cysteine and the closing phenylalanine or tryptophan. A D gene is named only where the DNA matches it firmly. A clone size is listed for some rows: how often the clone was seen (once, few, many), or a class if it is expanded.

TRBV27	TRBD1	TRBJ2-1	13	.	TGTGCCAGCAGGGGACAGGGGGACAATGAGCAGTTCTTC	CASRGQGDNEQFF
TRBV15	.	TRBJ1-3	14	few	TGTGCCACCAGAGAGGGGACGGCTGGAAACACCATATATTTT	CATREGTAGNTIYF
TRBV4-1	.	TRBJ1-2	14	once	TGCGCCAGCAGACAAGCTGGTACAGGGAATGGCTACACCTTC	CASRQAGTGNGYTF
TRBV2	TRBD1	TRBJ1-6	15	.	TGTGCCAGCAGTGAGGGGACAGGGGTGAATTCACCCCTCCACTTT	CASSEGTGVNSPLHF
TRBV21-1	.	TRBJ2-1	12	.	TGTGCCAGCTCAGGGTCCGGCCGTGAGCAGTTCTTC	CASSGSGREQFF
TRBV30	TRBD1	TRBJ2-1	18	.	TGTGCCTGGACTCCTTCCGGGACAGGGGGTTTCTCCTACAATGAGCAGTTCTTC	CAWTPSGTGGFSYNEQFF
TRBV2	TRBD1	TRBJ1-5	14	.	TGTGCCAGCAGCGAGACAGGGAGCAATCAGCCCCAGCATTTT	CASSETGSNQPQHF
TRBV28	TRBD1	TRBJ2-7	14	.	TGTGCCAGCAGTTGGGACAGGGGGCGCTACGAGCAGTACTTC	CASSWDRGRYEQYF
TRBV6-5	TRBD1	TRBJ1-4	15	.	TGTGCCAGCAGTCGACAGGGACCAACTAATGAAAAACTGTTTTTT	CASSRQGPTNEKLFF
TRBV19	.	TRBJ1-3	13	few	TGTGCCAGTAAGAAGGGGTCCGGAAACACCATATATTTT	CASKKGSGNTIYF
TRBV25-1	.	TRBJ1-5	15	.	TGTGCCAGCAGTGAACTCGACAGGAGCAATCAGCCCCAGCATTTT	CASSELDRSNQPQHF
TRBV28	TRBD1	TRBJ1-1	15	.	TGTGCCAGCAGTTTTTCCCACGGACAGGGTTATGAAGCTTTCTTT	CASSFSHGQGYEAFF
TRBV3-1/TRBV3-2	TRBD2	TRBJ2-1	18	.	TGTGCCAGCAGCCAAGGTTGGTCGAGCGGGATGATCTACAATGAGCAGTTCTTC	CASSQGWSSGMIYNEQFF
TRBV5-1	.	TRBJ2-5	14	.	TGCGCCAGCAGCTTGGCGGGAGTGGGAGAGACCCAGTACTTC	CASSLAGVGETQYF
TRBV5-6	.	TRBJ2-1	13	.	TGTGCCAGCAGCTCCAACCTAGGAGGCATCCAATTCTTC	CASSSNLGGIQFF
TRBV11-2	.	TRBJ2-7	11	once	TGTGCCAGCAGCTCGTCCTACGAGCAGTACTTC	CASSSSYEQYF
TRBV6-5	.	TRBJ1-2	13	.	TGTGCCAGCAGTTTTCGGGGGAACTATGGCTACACCTTC	CASSFRGNYGYTF
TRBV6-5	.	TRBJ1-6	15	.	TGTGCCAGATACAGGGAGGGATCCTATAATTCACCCCTCCACTTT	CARYREGSYNSPLHF
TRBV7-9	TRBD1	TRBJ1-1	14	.	TGTGCCAGCAGCTCCAGGACAGGGTCGCCTGAAGCTTTCTTT	CASSSRTGSPEAFF
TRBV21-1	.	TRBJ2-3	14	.	TGTGCCAGCAGCAAAGACAGGAGGGCAGATACGCAGTATTTT	CASSKDRRADTQYF
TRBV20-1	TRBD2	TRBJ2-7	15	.	TGCAGTGCTAGTAAACTACGGGACTATTCCTACGAGCAGTACTTC	CSASKLRDYSYEQYF
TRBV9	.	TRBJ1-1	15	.	TGTGCCAGCAGCGCTCCCCGGGCCGAAGGATCTGAAGCTTTCTTT	CASSAPRAEGSEAFF
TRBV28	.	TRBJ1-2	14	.	TGTGCCAGCAGTTGGCAGGGATCCATATATGGCTACACCTTC	CASSWQGSIYGYTF
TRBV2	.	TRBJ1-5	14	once	TGTGCCAGCAGTGCTAGGGCAGCAAATCAGCCCCAGCATTTT	CASSARAANQPQHF
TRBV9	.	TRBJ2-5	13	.	TGTGCCAGCAGCGCCCCTTCCTCTACGACCCAGTACTTC	CASSAPSSTTQYF
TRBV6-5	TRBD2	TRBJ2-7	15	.	TGTGCCAGCAGTTATCCTAGCGGGAGTAGGGACGAGCAGTACTTC	CASSYPSGSRDEQYF
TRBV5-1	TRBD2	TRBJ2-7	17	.	TGCGCCAGCAGCTTGGGACTAGCGGGGCCGGTTTCCTACGAGCAGTACTTC	CASSLGLAGPVSYEQYF
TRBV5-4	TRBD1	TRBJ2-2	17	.	TGTGCCAGCAGCTCACCCGTTGACAGGGAGAACACCGGGGAGCTGTTTTTT	CASSSPVDRENTGELFF
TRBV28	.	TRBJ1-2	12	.	TGTGCCAGCACGGGGGGCGACTATGGCTACACCTTC	CASTGGDYGYTF
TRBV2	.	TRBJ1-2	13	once	TGTGCCAGCAGTGAAGAGCGGCTGGATGGCTACACCTTC	CASSEERLDGYTF
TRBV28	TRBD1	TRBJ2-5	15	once	TGTGCCAGCAGTGACAGGGGGAGTCTTGTGGAGACCCAGTACTTC	CASSDRGSLVETQYF
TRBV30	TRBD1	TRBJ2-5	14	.	TGTGCCTGGAGGGGGGACAGAATCCAAGAGACCCAGTACTTC	CAWRGDRIQETQYF
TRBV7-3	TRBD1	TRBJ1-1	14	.	TGTGCCAGCAGCCTACAGGGGGCGGACACTGAAGCTTTCTTT	CASSLQGADTEAFF